This T cell receptor beta chain was captured by sequencing in a study of blood T cells in healthy people across ages. Findings and caveats of the study: More naive CD4+ cells and higher diversity were found in long-lived than in aged donors. Without sorted subsets, naive and antigen-experienced compartments could not be conclusively compared.

A sample-barcoded 5' primer and a J-beta primer mix were used in a second PCR of roughly 7 to 12 cycles. Each CDR3 protein is one row after TCRdb ran MiXCR on the 5' RACE reads. Of nearly 800,000 distinct CDR3 sequences listed, 56% were seen once; the top ten hold roughly 25%. This clonotype came up a few times. The antigen remains unidentified. Samples each had at least 5.5 micrograms of total RNA extracted. The material sequenced was blood. This receptor was identified in a man between 35 and 55 years old in good health.

The CDR3 bases are TGTGCCAGCAAGGGGACTAGCGGGGCTAGCACAGATACGCAGTATTTT. The encoded protein is CASKGTSGASTDTQYF. This rearrangement joins TRBV2 to TRBJ2-3, with TRBD2 matching over 13 bases. V gave up 7 bases and J gave up 0 bases; unmatched junction bases: 4. This CDR3 is 16 amino acids long. The germline gives CDR1 SNHLY, CDR2 FYNNEI.